The next 8 T cell receptor beta chains were all read from a single sample in a study of metastatic and nonmetastatic thyroid tumors. No patient received treatment before thyroid surgery. TCRdb reanalyzed the PCR reads with MiXCR. The data contain about 25,000 clones, 20% to 25% of them singletons. Sequenced: blood. The receptors were sampled from a male donor with papillary thyroid cancer or a benign thyroid nodule (not recorded which). Some clones in this sample may be carry-over from other donors' samples.

Of note for this clone: An end of the junction differs from the germline gene, which may be a read error. Other DNA sequences in the sample encode the same CDR3. The chain has TRBV12-3 or TRBV12-4 and TRBJ2-5; D call uncertain. The CDR3 loop spans 12 amino acids. The CDR3 sequence: CASSLHGETQYF. CDR3 DNA: TGTGCCAGCAGTTTACACGGAGAGACGCAGTACTTC.

This clone was seen at least ten times. The V call is TRBV7-3, the J call TRBJ2-1; TRBD2 matches at 11 bases. CDR3 size: 15 residues. V dropped 6 bases and J dropped 5; count of bases not matched to a gene: 6. CDR1 is SGHTA and CDR2 is FQGTGA in the germline V gene. CDR3 in amino acids: CASSPGLAGNNEQFF. Here the CDR3 DNA reads TGTGCCAGCAGTCCCGGACTAGCGGGCAACAATGAGCAGTTCTTC.

This clone was detected many times. The chain has TRBV12-3 or TRBV12-4 and TRBJ1-2, with D possibly matching TRBD1 (6 bases). The length of the CDR3 is 14 residues. V was shortened by 2 bases and J by 6 bases, with 13 bases between the two germline ends. In DNA, the CDR3 is TGTGCCAGCAGTTTATCGGCCCAGGGGAATGGCTACACCTTC. Translated: CASSLSAQGNGYTF.

This clone was observed many times. V is TRBV15 and J is TRBJ2-1, with 7 bases aligning to TRBD1. V gave up 1 base and J gave up 2 bases; unmatched junction bases: 2. The germline V gene has CDR1 LNHNV and CDR2 YYDKDF (reference sequence). The CDR3 has 15 residues. DNA of the CDR3: TGTGCCACCAGCAGAGGTACAGGGGCCTACAATGAGCAGTTCTTC. Translation gives CATSRGTGAYNEQFF.

This clone has ten or more counts. Written as DNA, the CDR3 is TGTGCCAGCAGTTTAGGACCGGGAGGGCCAGGTGAGCAGTTCTTC. It yields the protein CASSLGPGGPGEQFF. This rearrangement joins TRBV28 to TRBJ2-1; TRBD2 matches at 8 bases. Germline assignment: CDR1 MDHEN and CDR2 SYDVKM. This CDR3 is built from 15 residues. V shed 2 bases and J 9 bases; nucleotides not matched to a gene: 9.

At least ten counts were recorded for this clone. The chain recombines TRBV15 with TRBJ2-5; unclear D gene. Germline CDR1 reads LNHNV; CDR2 reads YYDKDF (reference sequence). The CDR3 covers 12 residues. Trimming left V 2 bases short and J 3 bases short, with 4 bases between. In nucleotides, the CDR3 is TGTGCCACCAGCAGATATGAAGAGACCCAGTACTTC. As protein: CATSRYEETQYF.

This clone was seen many times. The chain couples TRBV9 to TRBJ2-1, with D uncertain. Trimming pared 1 base from V and 6 bases from J, leaving 11 bases between. The CDR3 extends over 14 amino acids. Germline V lookup: CDR1 SGDLS, CDR2 YYNGEE. The CDR3 DNA follows: TGTGCCAGCAGCGTAACCTCGTCGGGCAATGAGCAGTTCTTC. Translating it yields CASSVTSSGNEQFF.

This clone was seen ten or more times. The chain recombines TRBV4-1 with TRBJ1-3; tentatively, D is TRBD1 (6 bases). Germline values: CDR1 MGHRA, CDR2 YSYEKL. The length of the CDR3 is 16 residues. V gave up 1 base and J gave up 4 bases, with 14 bases separating them. The CDR3: CASSQGRGGRGNTIYF. The DNA for the CDR3 is TGCGCCAGCAGCCAAGGGCGGGGGGGCAGGGGAAACACCATATATTTT.